Here is one T cell receptor beta chain with its context. Its antigen specificity is not known. Base quality data are lacking; no much larger clone is found one base away. The sample belongs to a study of OX40 agonist ivuxolimab in advanced cancers. About the investigation overall: The costimulatory receptor OX40 (CD134) was targeted by ivuxolimab, a fully human IgG2 agonistic monoclonal antibody. Intravenous ivuxolimab was administered to patients every 2 weeks at six dose levels: 0.01, 0.1, 0.3, 1.5, 3 and 10 mg/kg. Among the approximately 50 dose-escalation patients, about 20 had hepatocellular carcinoma, roughly 15 melanoma, 9 renal cell carcinoma and 9 head and neck cancer. In the dose-escalation cohort, roughly 80% of patients were male, and the mean age was approximately 60 years, with a range of roughly 20 to 80. Prior anti-PD-1, anti-PD-L1 or anti-CTLA-4 therapy was permitted, and checkpoint inhibitors had been received by about 44% of dose-escalation patients. Partial responses occurred in three dose-escalation patients: two with cutaneous melanoma and one with hepatocellular carcinoma. The point of sequencing TCRbeta in the periphery was to test whether ivuxolimab changed TCR sequence diversity and drove clonal T-cell expansion. The monotherapy dose-escalation portion (N of about 49 patients) of the phase I ivuxolimab trial is reported in the paper.

Patients with a history of autoimmune disease or receiving systemic immunosuppression were excluded from the trial. Peripheral blood for TCR sequencing was drawn from every dose cohort at baseline, at cycle 4 day 1 and at cycle 7 day 1. Samples came from an open-label, multicenter, first-in-human phase I dose-escalation trial of ivuxolimab. Adults with locally advanced or metastatic melanoma, renal cell, hepatocellular, or head and neck squamous cell carcinoma were enrolled in the trial. CD4+ and CD8+ T cells were sorted separately from peripheral blood before TCR sequencing. The germline V gene encodes CDR1 SEHNR and CDR2 FQNEAQ (reference sequence). V was cut back by 5 bases and J by 8 bases, leaving a gap of 18 bases between them. The CDR3, from cysteine to phenylalanine, totals 15 residues. Only CDR3 DNA is held: 45 bases, read in frame from base 1. For sequencing of the TCRbeta CDR3 region, genomic DNA was extracted from the sorted cells. TCRbeta CDR3 regions were sequenced using the immunoSEQ Assay. TCRdb took this table from immuneACCESS and kept in-frame rearrangements with V and J called. Such tables lack part of the clones; where checked against another copy, unresolved V genes explain under half of the gap, and the rest is unexplained. This sample has 100,000 to 120,000 clones in its table, and approximately 89% of those were observed once. The top ten hold 0.27% of the sample.

Study-wide findings and limitations: At doses from 0.1 to 3.0 mg/kg, clonal expansion was seen in both CD4+ and CD8+ blood T cells between baseline and week 6. Low levels of normalized T-cell clonal expansion were also seen in some nonresponding patients. After ivuxolimab, more expanded clones were found on average in CD8+ T cells than in CD4+ T cells. The antigen specificity of the peripheral T cells that underwent clonal expansion was not determined. In the 0.1-3.0 mg/kg groups, partial responders had among the lowest normalized peripheral clonal expansion, particularly in CD8+ T cells.

Recombination connected TRBV7-9 to TRBJ1-4; TRBD1 is possibly the D segment (6 matching bases). The sample was CD4+ or CD8+ T cells sorted from blood, taken in a trial of the OX40 agonist ivuxolimab. The clonotype comes from an adult with an advanced solid tumor such as melanoma, head and neck, liver or kidney cancer. CDR3 sequence: CASSNTGFLGEKLFF. The nucleotide sequence reads TGTGCCAGCAGCAACACAGGGTTCCTCGGGGAAAAACTGTTTTTT.